This T cell receptor (beta chain) was recovered during a study of Graves' ophthalmopathy and Graves' hyperthyroidism. In the study overall: Blood was drawn at initial diagnosis, before any treatment.

Amplification targeted the TCR beta CDR3 regions, with RNA transcripts as the source material. An opening RT-PCR round employed HTBI primers and preceded a second-round multiplex PCR. TCRdb redid the calling of the multiplex PCR reads with MiXCR, one entry per CDR3 protein. The repertoire holds roughly 39,000 distinct CDR3 sequences, with roughly 50% as singletons. Per germline, CDR1 SEHNR and CDR2 FQNEAQ (reference sequence). V shed 7 bases and J 5 bases; nucleotides not matched to a gene: 5. This CDR3 comprises 13 residues. This clonotype was detected only a few times. People with hyperthyroidism were aged 18 to 65 and newly diagnosed, under 2 months' duration.

This chain uses TRBV7-9 with TRBJ2-7; 10 nucleotides align to TRBD1. Sequencing used peripheral blood. The source is an adult woman with stable Graves' hyperthyroidism. The CDR3 region is CASTGQGGDEQYF. DNA of the CDR3: TGTGCCAGCACTGGACAGGGGGGCGACGAGCAGTACTTC.